Listed here are 18 T cell receptor beta chains from one sample, sequenced in a study of blood T cell repertoires in COVID-19. Clones were read by immunoSEQ multiplex PCR, and TCRdb kept only the in-frame ones, dropping some. The table lists around 100,000 clones, about four fifths of them singletons. The sequenced material came from peripheral blood. Receptors originate from a woman older than 75 with active or convalescent COVID-19.

J is TRBJ1-1 and V is TRBV28; D is ambiguous. The V end lost 2 bases, the J end lost 3 bases, and 7 bases lay between the germline ends. The CDR3 runs to 13 residues. The V gene's germline CDR1 is MDHEN and CDR2 SYDVKM. The chain's CDR3 is CASSLPGYTEAFF. Written as DNA, the CDR3 is TGTGCCAGCAGTTTACCCGGGTACACTGAAGCTTTCTTT.

This clone appeared a single time. J is TRBJ2-5 and V is TRBV6-5, with 10 bases matching TRBD1. Per the germline V gene, CDR1 is MNHEY and CDR2 is SVGAGI. This CDR3 has 15 amino acids. V lost 8 bases and J lost 9; bases outside the gene matches: 15. As DNA, the CDR3 is TGTGCCAGCTACGCCGGGACAGGGGATAAGAGGGCCCAGTACTTC. Encoded protein: CASYAGTGDKRAQYF.

The chain has TRBV5-4 and TRBJ2-5; unclear D gene. Trimming stripped 2 bases from V and 2 bases from J, with 10 bases between. Germline V CDR1 and CDR2: SGHNT, YYREEE (reference sequence). This CDR3 contains 14 residues. The CDR3 reads CASSFRQLQETQYF. Written as DNA, the CDR3 is TGTGCCAGCAGCTTCAGGCAGTTACAAGAGACCCAGTACTTC.

In this sample, this clone turned up a few times. V is TRBV6-1 and J is TRBJ1-2; D unresolved. There are 12 residues in the CDR3. Germline assignment: CDR1 MNHNS and CDR2 SASEGT. Trimming pared 3 bases from V and 0 bases from J, leaving 2 bases between. CDR3 in DNA: TGTGCCAGCAGTGACACTAACTATGGCTACACCTTC. Amino acid sequence: CASSDTNYGYTF.

The V gene is TRBV6-2 or TRBV6-3, the J gene TRBJ2-7; D is ambiguous. This CDR3 has 11 residues. The V end lost 5 bases, the J end lost 4 bases, and 6 bases lay between the germline ends. Germline V gene lookup returns CDR1 MNHEY and CDR2 SVGEGT. As DNA, the CDR3 is TGTGCCAGCAGTGGCACGTACGAGCAGTACTTC. Protein: CASSGTYEQYF.

A single count supports this clone. This rearrangement joins TRBV24-1 to TRBJ2-5; 11 bases line up with TRBD1. The CDR3 totals 16 residues. J was trimmed by 5 bases and V by 3 bases; bases with no gene match: 7. The germline V gene has CDR1 KGHDR and CDR2 SFDVKD. Here the CDR3 DNA reads TGTGCCACCAGTGATCGAGGACAGGGGGCGGGGGAGACCCAGTACTTC. It encodes CATSDRGQGAGETQYF.

The chain recombines TRBV28 with TRBJ1-6, with D maybe TRBD1 (6 bases). CDR3 size: 14 residues. Between the trimmed V and J ends, which lost 8 bases and 8 bases, there was a span of 16 bases. CDR1 and CDR2 from the germline V gene are MDHEN and SYDVKM. This chain's CDR3 is CASLPRTAYSPLHF. The CDR3 nucleotides read TGTGCCAGCCTACCTCGGACAGCCTATTCACCCCTCCACTTT.

The chain carries TRBV6-5 and TRBJ1-3; D is uncertain. Trimming took off 7 bases at V and 0 bases at J, with 4 bases between the two ends. Per germline, CDR1 MNHEY and CDR2 SVGAGI. This CDR3 is 12 amino acids long. The CDR3 nucleotides are TGTGCCAGCACCAGCTCTGGAAACACCATATATTTT. Encoded protein: CASTSSGNTIYF.

The chain uses TRBV19 and TRBJ2-7; D gene ambiguous. Germline V gives CDR1 LNHDA, CDR2 SQIVND (reference sequence). The CDR3 loop spans 14 amino acids. Trimming stripped 5 bases from V and 3 bases from J, with 14 bases between. CDR3 DNA: TGTGCCAGTAGTTACGGTGCACTTGACTACGAGCAGTACTTC. It encodes CASSYGALDYEQYF.

The chain couples TRBV7-8 to TRBJ1-1; possibly TRBD1 for D (6 bases). Germline V gene data show CDR1 as SGHVS and CDR2 as FQNEAQ. This CDR3 is built from 17 residues. Trimming left V 5 bases short and J 2 bases short, with 21 bases between. The CDR3 DNA is TGTGCCAGCAGCACGTCGGGGGGGGCACAGAAAAACACTGAAGCTTTCTTT. This translates into CASSTSGGAQKNTEAFF.

V gene TRBV6-5 combines with J gene TRBJ2-5; 8 positions agree with TRBD1. The V and J ends lost 7 bases and 14 bases, in that order; junction bases with no gene match: 9. The germline V gene encodes CDR1 MNHEY and CDR2 SVGAGI. The length of the CDR3 is 11 residues. In DNA form, the CDR3 reads TGTGCCAGCAATAGGGACAGGCGGTGTTACTTC. Its translation is CASNRDRRCYF.

J is TRBJ1-4 and V is TRBV6-5; 9 bases agree with TRBD1. After removal of 6 bases from V and 8 bases from J, the junction contained 7 bases not matched to a gene. This CDR3 comprises 14 residues. Germline-derived CDR1 and CDR2 are MNHEY and SVGAGI. In DNA, the CDR3 is TGTGCCAGCAGGAATGGACAGGGGAGGGAAAAACTGTTTTTT. Its translation is CASRNGQGREKLFF.

The V call is TRBV4-2, the J call TRBJ2-7; 9 nucleotides line up with TRBD1. Losses at the gene ends were 0 bases for V and 6 bases for J; bases not matched to a gene: 6. Germline V CDR1 and CDR2: LGHNA, YNFKEQ. CDR3 length equals 15 residues. For the CDR3, the DNA is TGTGCCAGCAGCCAAGATCAGGGGACAGGGCGCGAGCAGTACTTC. Encoded protein: CASSQDQGTGREQYF.

This chain connects TRBV19 to TRBJ1-5; possible D gene TRBD1, 6 bases. The V end lost 8 bases, the J end lost 3 bases, and 17 bases lay between the germline ends. Germline CDR1 and CDR2: LNHDA and SQIVND (reference sequence). The CDR3 is 15 residues long. For the CDR3, the DNA is TGTGCCAGTCAAAAAGGGTCAGGGGACAATCAGCCCCAGCATTTT. Translating it yields CASQKGSGDNQPQHF.

This clone was seen only a few times. This sequence joins TRBV6-6 and TRBJ1-2; D perhaps matches TRBD1 (5 bases). Germline V gives CDR1 MNHNY, CDR2 SVGAGI (reference sequence). The CDR3 consists of 15 residues. V dropped 8 bases and J dropped 7 bases, with 23 bases sitting between them. CDR3 amino acids: CASRGGAGGKRGYTF. The CDR3 DNA reads TGTGCCAGCCGGGGGGGAGCTGGGGGAAAGCGTGGCTACACCTTC.

The gene calls are TRBV19 and TRBJ2-3; 11 positions agree with TRBD2. The trim removed 3 bases at V and 2 bases at J, leaving 1 base unmatched. The CDR3 has 15 amino acids. CDR1 and CDR2 (germline): LNHDA, SQIVND (reference sequence). For the CDR3, the DNA is TGTGCCAGTAGTATGGGACTAGCGGTCACAGATACGCAGTATTTT. Translated: CASSMGLAVTDTQYF.

The chain recombines TRBV30 with TRBJ1-5; perhaps TRBD1 as D (5 bases). The V and J ends lost 0 bases and 7 bases respectively, with 19 bases between them. Germline values: CDR1 GTSNPN, CDR2 SVGIG (reference sequence). The CDR3 has 16 residues. The CDR3 DNA reads TGTGCCTGGAGTGTCGATTTGGTCGGGGGTTTGCAGCCCCAGCATTTT. This encodes CAWSVDLVGGLQPQHF.

The V call is TRBV19, the J call TRBJ1-4; 12 bases are shared with TRBD1. The CDR3 runs to 14 residues. Per the germline V gene, CDR1 is LNHDA and CDR2 is SQIVND (reference sequence). J gave up 6 bases and V 7 bases, and 3 bases lay outside the gene matches. The CDR3 is CASNRDRGHEKLFF. CDR3 DNA: TGTGCCAGTAACCGGGACAGGGGGCATGAAAAACTGTTTTTT.